These T cell receptor beta chains were read from a single sample in a study of tumor and adjacent non-tumor tissue in lung cancer. TCRdb re-analysed the multiplex PCR reads in MiXCR, keeping a single row per CDR3 protein. The sample has about 85,000 distinct CDR3 sequences; 61% are singletons. Sequencing was performed on lung tumor tissue. Receptors were obtained from a man aged 70-80 years with non-small cell lung cancer. The CDR3 runs from the conserved cysteine through the conserved F or W. D genes are given only for firm matches. Part of the rows lack a size; the others show once, few, many or a class for expanded clones.

V	size	J	length	D	CDR3	DNA
TRBV29-1	many	TRBJ1-1	13	.	CSGVRDLNTEAFF	TGCAGCGGTGTCAGGGACCTGAACACTGAAGCTTTCTTT
TRBV28	.	TRBJ2-7	15	.	CVSSLPFSAEDEQYF	TGTGTCAGCAGTTTACCCTTCTCGGCGGAGGACGAGCAGTACTTC
TRBV7-9	.	TRBJ2-1	16	TRBD1	CASSRQGIRSYNEQFF	TGTGCCAGCAGCCGACAGGGGATACGCTCCTACAATGAGCAGTTCTTC
TRBV28	medium-sized	TRBJ2-1	17	TRBD2	CASSMRLAGGTYNEQFF	TGTGCCAGCAGTATGAGATTAGCGGGGGGCACCTACAATGAGCAGTTCTTC
TRBV11-2	.	TRBJ2-5	14	.	CACSPRTIQETQYF	TGTGCTTGCAGCCCCAGGACTATACAAGAGACCCAGTACTTC
TRBV6-5	many	TRBJ1-2	17	TRBD1	CASSYEAPGTAAYGYTF	TGTGCCAGCAGTTACGAGGCCCCCGGGACAGCCGCTTATGGCTACACCTTC
TRBV5-1	many	TRBJ2-3	16	TRBD2	CASSLLAGGGTDTQYF	TGCGCCAGCAGCTTACTAGCGGGAGGAGGGACAGATACGCAGTATTTT
TRBV7-9	.	TRBJ2-3	16	TRBD2	CASSKGGGGVRNTQYF	TGTGCCAGCAGCAAAGGAGGCGGGGGGGTCAGAAATACGCAGTATTTT
TRBV6-5	.	TRBJ2-3	15	TRBD2	CASRTLAGASYTQYF	TGTGCCAGCAGAACTCTGGCGGGAGCGTCATATACGCAGTATTTT
TRBV29-1	.	TRBJ2-1	11	.	CSVTRSNEQFF	TGCAGCGTTACTAGGTCAAATGAGCAGTTCTTC
TRBV20-1	.	TRBJ2-4	14	.	CSGGTAVPGDIQYF	TGCAGTGGGGGAACTGCAGTCCCAGGGGACATTCAGTACTTC
TRBV7-9	.	TRBJ1-1	15	.	CTSSLQVQGLTEAFF	TGTACCAGCAGCTTACAGGTACAGGGCTTAACTGAAGCTTTCTTT
TRBV5-4	medium-sized	TRBJ2-1	13	.	CASSLGQTNEQFF	TGTGCCAGCAGCTTGGGGCAGACCAATGAGCAGTTCTTC
TRBV11-2	.	TRBJ1-2	15	.	CACSLGHGAPSGCTF	TGTGCCTGCAGCTTAGGACATGGAGCTCCGTCGGGCTGCACCTTC
TRBV4-1	once	TRBJ2-3	13	TRBD2	CASQGLAGDTQYF	TGCGCCAGCCAAGGCCTAGCGGGAGATACGCAGTATTTT
TRBV4-1	few	TRBJ2-7	14	TRBD2	CTSSQDVGRDEQYF	TGCACCAGCAGCCAAGACGTTGGGAGGGACGAGCAGTACTTC
TRBV11-3	medium-sized	TRBJ1-2	13	.	CASSLRANYGYTF	TGTGCCAGCAGCTTAAGGGCTAACTATGGCTACACCTTC
TRBV29-1	many	TRBJ2-7	11	.	CSVAWGQEQYF	TGCAGCGTTGCCTGGGGTCAGGAGCAGTACTTC
TRBV12-3/TRBV12-4	many	TRBJ2-5	14	.	CASSRQVGQETQYF	TGTGCCAGCAGTCGACAGGTTGGTCAAGAGACCCAGTACTTC
TRBV6-6	many	TRBJ2-5	13	TRBD2	CASRGVSLETQYF	TGTGCCTCCCGGGGGGTTAGCTTAGAGACCCAGTACTTC
TRBV6-1	many	TRBJ1-4	15	.	CASSEVVLPNEKLFF	TGTGCCAGCAGTGAAGTCGTCTTACCAAATGAAAAACTGTTTTTT
TRBV5-1	many	TRBJ2-3	16	.	CASSLDTGSHTDTQYF	TGCGCCAGCAGCTTGGATACAGGCTCCCACACAGATACGCAGTATTTT
TRBV29-1	many	TRBJ2-7	11	TRBD1	CSVETGYEQYF	TGCAGCGTGGAGACAGGGTACGAGCAGTACTTC
TRBV12-3/TRBV12-4	medium-sized	TRBJ2-1	15	TRBD2	CASSFLRGGSNEQFF	TGTGCCAGCAGTTTTTTACGGGGGGGATCCAATGAGCAGTTCTTC
TRBV29-1	.	TRBJ2-7	14	.	CRAAGGSNSYEQYF	TGCAGGGCCGCTGGGGGGTCCAACTCCTACGAGCAGTATTTC
TRBV11-1	.	TRBJ2-1	14	TRBD1	CARSPWTGVDEQFF	TGCGCCAGGAGCCCCTGGACAGGGGTGGATGAGCAGTTCTTC
TRBV6-1	many	TRBJ2-4	16	.	CASTNRGQSKGNIQYF	TGTGCCAGCACCAATCGCGGACAGTCGAAAGGTAACATTCAGTACTTC
TRBV6-9	.	TRBJ2-5	16	.	CVSRPREGPDWETQYF	TGTGTCAGCAGACCAAGAGAAGGGCCAGATTGGGAGACCCAGTACTTC
TRBV29-1	many	TRBJ2-7	15	TRBD2	CSVASTSGSTYEQYF	TGCAGCGTTGCCTCAACTAGCGGGAGCACCTACGAGCAGTACTTC
TRBV2	once	TRBJ1-2	13	.	CASSEGQIYGYTF	TGTGCCAGCAGTGAAGGCCAGATCTATGGCTACACCTTC
TRBV5-6	.	TRBJ2-5	11	.	CVSSSTETQYF	TGTGTCAGCAGCTCTACAGAGACCCAGTACTTC
TRBV2	.	TRBJ2-7	15	TRBD1	CASRPDLTGGYEQYF	TGTGCCAGCAGGCCTGACCTGACAGGGGGCTACGAGCAGTACTTC
TRBV12-3/TRBV12-4	.	TRBJ1-1	13	.	CASSSGRAAEAFF	TGTGCCAGCAGTTCAGGGAGGGCTGCTGAAGCTTTCTTT
TRBV12-3/TRBV12-4	.	TRBJ2-3	16	TRBD1	CASSGEGGVGSDTQYF	TGTGCCAGCAGTGGCGAAGGGGGCGTGGGCTCAGATACGCAGTATTTT
TRBV29-1	.	TRBJ1-1	13	.	CSVEGHSNTGAFF	TGCAGCGTTGAGGGACACTCGAACACTGGAGCCTTCTTT
TRBV5-6	many	TRBJ2-1	18	.	CASSLAPFNPRVFDEQFF	TGTGCCAGCAGCTTGGCCCCTTTCAATCCCCGTGTTTTCGATGAGCAGTTCTTC
TRBV20-1	few	TRBJ1-5	16	TRBD1	CSARVGTGQVNQPQHF	TGCAGTGCTAGAGTCGGGACGGGACAGGTCAATCAGCCCCAGCATTTT
TRBV28	.	TRBJ2-6	15	.	CASSFPYSGANVLTF	TGTGCCAGCAGTTTCCCGTATTCTGGGGCCAACGTCCTGACTTTC
TRBV5-1	.	TRBJ2-7	13	TRBD1	CAGSRQGVSEQYF	TGCGCCGGCAGCCGGCAGGGGGTAAGCGAGCAGTACTTC
TRBV21-1	.	TRBJ2-7	14	.	CASSKHSTFYEQYF	TGTGCCAGCAGCAAGCACAGCACCTTTTACGAGCAGTACTTC
TRBV5-4	many	TRBJ2-2	17	.	CASSPLPGRTLTGELFF	TGTGCCAGCAGCCCCCTACCGGGCAGGACCCTCACCGGGGAGCTGTTTTTT
TRBV29-1	many	TRBJ2-5	12	TRBD1	CSVLPGGETQYF	TGCAGCGTACTCCCAGGGGGAGAGACCCAGTACTTC
TRBV29-1	.	TRBJ1-5	13	.	CSVQEYSNQPLHF	TGCAGCGTTCAGGAGTATAGCAATCAGCCACTGCATTTT
TRBV6-6	many	TRBJ1-2	14	.	CASSYASTNYGYTF	TGTGCCAGCAGTTACGCCAGTACGAACTATGGCTACACCTTC
TRBV6-1	once	TRBJ1-4	15	.	CANISQSFDRRILFF	TGTGCCAACATCTCTCAGAGTTTCGATCGACGAATACTGTTTTTT
TRBV12-3/TRBV12-4	.	TRBJ1-4	12	.	CASTGTIGKLFF	TGTGCCAGTACCGGGACAATCGGAAAACTGTTTTTT
TRBV10-3	.	TRBJ2-7	14	TRBD1	CAISYDRDLYEQYF	TGTGCCATCAGTTACGACAGGGACCTCTACGAGCAGTACTTC
TRBV29-1	many	TRBJ2-4	11	.	CSSLAKNIQYF	TGCAGCTCCCTAGCCAAAAACATTCAGTACTTC
TRBV11-2	medium-sized	TRBJ2-7	11	.	CASSLPYEQYF	TGTGCCAGCAGCTTACCCTACGAGCAGTACTTC
TRBV11-2	.	TRBJ2-3	14	.	CASSSQVCKDTPYF	TGTGCCAGCAGTTCACAGGTGTGCAAAGATACGCCGTATTTT
TRBV6-1	.	TRBJ1-1	13	.	CTSTSERCMPAFF	TGTACCAGCACATCGGAAAGGTGCATGCCGGCTTTCTTT
TRBV6-1	.	TRBJ1-4	14	.	CGNSVVSTNEKLFF	TGTGGCAACAGTGTCGTGTCAACTAATGAAAAACTCTTTTTT
TRBV11-2	many	TRBJ2-2	15	.	CVSSLGRERTGELFF	TGCGTCAGCAGCTTAGGCAGGGAGAGAACCGGGGAGCTGTTTTTT
TRBV11-2	.	TRBJ2-2	16	TRBD2	CASILDRLALARELFF	TGTGCCAGCATCTTAGATCGACTAGCCTTGGCCCGGGAGCTGTTTTTT
TRBV6-1	many	TRBJ2-1	13	.	CASSEAPGREQFF	TGTGCCAGCAGTGAAGCCCCGGGACGTGAGCAGTTCTTC
TRBV11-2	once	TRBJ2-1	15	.	CVSSQGTSAYNEQFF	TGTGTCAGCAGCCAAGGCACTTCAGCTTACAATGAGCAGTTCTTC
TRBV10-3	.	TRBJ2-3	15	.	CAITDGGRQANTQYF	TGTGCCATCACTGATGGGGGGCGTCAGGCAAATACGCAGTATTTT
TRBV20-1	.	TRBJ1-5	13	.	CSVRADSNQPQHF	TGCAGTGTTAGGGCCGATAGCAATCAGCCCCAGCACTTT